Each of the 32 T cell receptor beta chains below was sequenced from the same sample in a study of molecular identifiers for immune sequencing clone quantification. One entry per CDR3 protein, called by TCRdb with MiXCR from the PCR reads. The data show about half a million distinct CDR3 sequences, less than 30% seen once. Specimen: naive CD8+ T cells from blood, with Jurkat cell RNA spiked in. Subset denoted: FACS-sorted CD8+CD4-CCR7+CD45RA+ naive T cells. All receptors derive from a human donor in good health. Some libraries in this study had Jurkat cell RNA spiked in.

The gene calls are TRBV7-8 and TRBJ2-5, with TRBD1 identical over 8 bases. CDR1 and CDR2 from the germline V gene are SGHVS and FQNEAQ. The CDR3 is 17 residues long. The junction had 15 bases not matched to a gene; V was cut back by 7 bases and J by 2 bases. The CDR3 DNA is TGTGCCAGCATAGTGAACATAGACAGGGGTACTCAAGAGACCCAGTACTTC. It translates to CASIVNIDRGTQETQYF. The variable domain in full, with the rest retrieved from reference TRBV7-8 and TRBJ2-5, is GAGVSQSPRYKVAKRGQDVALRCDPISGHVSLFWYQQALGQGPEFLTYFQNEAQLDKSGLPSDRFFAERPEGSVSTLKIQRTQQEDSAVYLCASIVNIDRGTQETQYFGPGTRLLVL.

This clonotype was seen a handful of times. The CDR3, as DNA: TGTGCCAGCAGCTTAAATTTGGGGGAGAAGTACGAGCAGTACTTC. This codes for CASSLNLGEKYEQYF. V is TRBV7-3 and J is TRBJ2-7; D tentatively fits TRBD1 or TRBD2 (5 bases each). This CDR3 region has 15 residues. V dropped 1 base and J dropped 4 bases, with 14 bases sitting between them. Germline lookup yields CDR1 SGHTA and CDR2 FQGTGA.

This clonotype was found a few times. The CDR3 reads CASSLVGRSYEQYF. CDR3 DNA: TGTGCCAGCAGCTTGGTGGGGAGGTCCTACGAGCAGTACTTC. This chain joins TRBV5-6 and TRBJ2-7, with D possibly matching TRBD2 (6 bases). Germline V gene sequence: CDR1 SGHDT, CDR2 YYEEEE. Trimming took 0 bases from V and 1 from J, leaving 8 bases between them. The length of the CDR3 is 14 residues.

This clonotype was counted between two and nine times. The rearrangement uses TRBV24-1 and TRBJ2-2; possibly TRBD2 for D (5 bases). The CDR3 runs 14 residues. The germline V and J ends were trimmed by 4 bases and 3 bases, with 8 bases remaining between them. Germline V gives CDR1 KGHDR, CDR2 SFDVKD. CDR3 sequence: CATSETRHTGELFF. CDR3 nucleotides: TGTGCCACCAGTGAAACTAGGCACACCGGGGAGCTGTTTTTT.

Note on this clonotype: Being one base from a much bigger clone, this may be a read error. CDR3 amino acids: CASSLPDSGEYTGELFF. The CDR3 nucleotides are TGTGCCAGCAGCTTACCCGATAGCGGGGAATACACCGGGGAGCTGTTTTTT. This chain links TRBV7-9 with TRBJ2-2; TRBD2 agrees at 8 bases. After removal of 2 bases from V and 3 bases from J, the junction contained 8 bases not matched to a gene. There are 17 residues in the CDR3. Germline V gene lookup returns CDR1 SEHNR and CDR2 FQNEAQ (reference sequence).

The sample holds a few counts of this clonotype. This chain joins TRBV28 and TRBJ2-7, with 12 bases fitting TRBD2. Trimming at V came to 4 bases and at J to 4 bases, leaving 8 bases not matched to a gene. Germline V gene lookup returns CDR1 MDHEN and CDR2 SYDVKM. CDR3 length equals 16 residues. The CDR3 here is CASSYGGLAGYYEQYF. In DNA form, the CDR3 reads TGTGCCAGCAGTTACGGAGGACTAGCGGGATATTACGAGCAGTACTTC.

To note about this clonotype: Possible read error: a much larger clone is one base away. V is TRBV2 and J is TRBJ2-7; 12 bases match TRBD2. V lost 10 bases to trimming and J lost 0 bases; unmatched junction nucleotides: 16. Germline loops: CDR1 SNHLY, CDR2 FYNNEI. The CDR3 covers 18 residues. The CDR3 DNA reads as TGTGCCACCAGCACGACTAGCGGGGGCTCCCCCCTCTCCTACGAGCAGTACTTC. Amino acid sequence: CATSTTSGGSPLSYEQYF.

On this clonotype: This sequence may be a read error, since a much larger clone differs from it by one base. This chain uses TRBV28 with TRBJ2-7; 7 nucleotides align to TRBD2. Germline V gives CDR1 MDHEN, CDR2 SYDVKM. There are 14 residues in the CDR3. CDR3 coding DNA: TGTGCCAGCAGTCAAGCGGGAAGTCGATACGAGCAGTCCTTC. It encodes CASSQAGSRYEQSF.

The chain is built from TRBV7-9 and TRBJ1-1; D ambiguous. V was cut by 5 bases and J by 5 bases, with 12 bases left in between. The CDR3 runs to 13 residues. Germline V gene data show CDR1 as SEHNR and CDR2 as FQNEAQ (reference sequence). For the CDR3, the DNA is TGTGCCAGCAGCGAAGATGGTTTGACTGAAGCTTTCTTT. Translated: CASSEDGLTEAFF.

This clonotype was seen a few times. The genes are TRBV9 and TRBJ2-2; a possible D gene is TRBD1 (6 bases). This CDR3 has 14 amino acids. Per the germline V gene, CDR1 is SGDLS and CDR2 is YYNGEE. Trimming left V 0 bases short and J 7 bases short, with 10 bases between. CDR3 region: CASSVEGEIGELFF. CDR3 DNA: TGTGCCAGCAGCGTAGAGGGGGAAATCGGGGAGCTGTTTTTT.

This clonotype came up a few times. This CDR3 reads CSARDPYEQYF. The CDR3 DNA reads as TGCAGTGCTAGAGATCCCTACGAGCAGTACTTC. The V call is TRBV20-1, the J call TRBJ2-7; D is undetermined. V was clipped by 0 bases and J by 2 bases, with 2 bases between them. CDR1 DFQATT and CDR2 SNEGSKA come from the germline V gene (reference sequence). The CDR3 consists of 11 residues.

This clonotype was seen a handful of times. The V and J genes are TRBV2 and TRBJ2-7; 7 bases match TRBD2. The CDR3 runs to 14 residues. Per the germline V gene, CDR1 is SNHLY and CDR2 is FYNNEI. Trimming at V came to 4 bases and at J to 1 base, leaving 4 bases not matched to a gene. CDR3 residues: CASSAARESYEQYF. DNA of the CDR3: TGTGCCAGCAGTGCCGCGCGGGAGTCCTACGAGCAGTACTTC.

Notes on this clonotype: With a much larger clone just one base away, this may be a read error. The chain is built from TRBV12-3 or TRBV12-4 and TRBJ2-3; 14 bases align to TRBD2. Losses at the gene ends were 6 bases for V and 3 bases for J; bases not matched to a gene: 5. The CDR3 loop spans 16 amino acids. CDR3 sequence: CASSPGLAGATDTQYF. The CDR3 DNA reads as TGTGCCAGCAGCCCGGGACTAGCGGGAGCTACAGATACGCAGTATTTT.

This clonotype was seen only a few times. The genes are TRBV5-5 and TRBJ2-2, with D perhaps being TRBD1 or TRBD2 (6 bases each). With 3 bases removed from V and 3 bases from J, the gap between germline ends came to 15 bases. This CDR3 region has 16 residues. Germline loops: CDR1 SGHKS, CDR2 YYEKEE (reference sequence). CDR3 bases: TGTGCCAGCAGCTCATATAGGGGGGCGGACACCGGGGAGCTGTTTTTT. Translation: CASSSYRGADTGELFF.

Comments on this clonotype: The germline gene is not matched at one end of the junction; a read error may be the cause. This chain uses TRBV6-5 with TRBJ2-5; no firm D call. Germline values: CDR1 MNHEY, CDR2 SVGAGI. The CDR3 length is 14 residues. As DNA, the CDR3 is TGTGTCAGCAGTTACGTGTCATACCAAGAGGCCCAGTACTTC. Protein: CVSSYVSYQEAQYF.

Regarding this clonotype: Mismatch with germline at one junction end may stem from a read error. The chain has TRBV4-3 and TRBJ2-2; weak D call: TRBD2 (5 bases). This CDR3 region has 14 residues. Germline CDR1 is LGHNA and CDR2 is YSLEER. The CDR3 protein is CASSQDSYTGELFF. The CDR3 region has the DNA TGCGCCAGCAGCCAAGATAGTTACACCGGGGAGCTGTTTTTC.

The V and J genes are TRBV28 and TRBJ2-2, with 8 bases identical to TRBD1. CDR1 is MDHEN and CDR2 is SYDVKM in the germline V gene. V lost 6 bases and J lost 4; bases outside the gene matches: 4. The CDR3 totals 14 residues. The CDR3 loop reads CASRDRETTGELFF. The CDR3 DNA is TGTGCCAGCAGGGACAGGGAGACCACCGGGGAGCTGTTTTTT.

There are many counts of this clonotype. The rearrangement links TRBV12-3 or TRBV12-4 to TRBJ2-3; 10 positions agree with TRBD1. Losses at the gene ends were 5 bases for V and 4 bases for J; bases not matched to a gene: 6. This CDR3 spans 15 amino acids. The CDR3 spells CASSIGTGAPDTQYF. The CDR3 DNA reads TGTGCCAGCAGTATCGGGACAGGGGCGCCAGATACGCAGTATTTT.

There are many counts of this clonotype. V gene TRBV7-6 combines with J gene TRBJ2-3; D remains unclear. CDR3 length: 14 amino acids. Germline V gives CDR1 SGHVS, CDR2 FNYEAQ. Trimming cost V 1 base and J 4 bases, with 9 bases left between them. CDR3 amino acids: CASSLDTPADTQYF. The CDR3 DNA reads TGTGCCAGCAGCTTAGACACCCCCGCAGATACGCAGTATTTT. The full variable domain, its missing parts supplied by reference TRBV7-6 and TRBJ2-3, is GAGVSQSPRYKVTKRGQDVALRCDPISGHVSLYWYRQALGQGPEFLTYFNYEAQQDKSGLPNDRFSAERPEGSISTLTIQRTEQRDSAMYRCASSLDTPADTQYFGPGTRLTVL.

This chain connects TRBV20-1 to TRBJ2-7; the D gene could be TRBD1 or TRBD2 (5 bases each). The V gene's germline CDR1 is DFQATT and CDR2 SNEGSKA (reference sequence). Trimming cost V 0 bases and J 4 bases, with 19 bases left between them. The CDR3 is 16 amino acids. CDR3 DNA sequence: TGCAGTGCTAGAGACCCCGGGGCCTGGTCAGCATACGAGCAGTACTTC. Translating it yields CSARDPGAWSAYEQYF.

The chain employs TRBV6-2 or TRBV6-3 and TRBJ2-7; 7 nucleotides agree with TRBD1. The CDR3 length is 15 residues. From germline, CDR1 is MNHEY and CDR2 SVGEGT. V lost 5 bases to trimming and J lost 0 bases; unmatched junction nucleotides: 7. CDR3 residues: CASSMEQGSSYEQYF. CDR3 coding DNA: TGTGCCAGCAGTATGGAACAGGGGAGCTCCTACGAGCAGTACTTC.

This chain uses TRBV12-3 or TRBV12-4 with TRBJ1-2, with D perhaps matching TRBD1 (5 bases). V lost 3 bases and J 0 bases, leaving 11 bases between the germline ends. The CDR3 is 15 residues long. The CDR3 protein is CASSLLGEANYGYTF. The CDR3 nucleotides are TGTGCCAGCAGTTTGTTGGGGGAGGCTAACTATGGCTACACCTTC.

This sequence joins TRBV6-1 and TRBJ2-7, with 9 bases fitting TRBD1. The CDR3 is made up of 16 amino acids. Unmatched junction bases numbered 14, after V lost 9 bases and J lost 2 bases. In germline, CDR1 is MNHNS, CDR2 SASEGT. The CDR3 loop reads CARRDIGTGWAYEQYF. The CDR3 DNA reads TGTGCCAGAAGGGACATCGGGACAGGGTGGGCCTACGAGCAGTACTTC.

This clonotype was seen a few times. J is TRBJ2-3 and V is TRBV20-1; D perhaps matches TRBD2 (6 bases). Trimming left V 0 bases short and J 2 bases short, with 24 bases between. Germline CDR1 DFQATT, CDR2 SNEGSKA (reference sequence). The CDR3 sequence is 19 residues long. In DNA, the CDR3 is TGCAGTGCTAGAGATACCCAGCGGGCGGTTATCATTTCCACAGATACGCAGTATTTT. Translated: CSARDTQRAVIISTDTQYF.

Concerning this clonotype itself: As the CDR3 is not closed by the conserved phenylalanine or tryptophan, this likely results from a read error. The J gene is TRBJ2-1, the V gene TRBV29-1; D gene uncertain. With 7 bases removed from V and 7 bases from J, the gap between germline ends came to 11 bases. The CDR3 extends over 11 amino acids. CDR1 and CDR2 (germline): SQVTM, ANQGSEA. The chain's CDR3 is CSGLEENEQFS. CDR3 DNA sequence: TGCAGCGGCCTAGAGGAGAATGAGCAGTTCTCC.

This clonotype came up a few times. This rearrangement joins TRBV6-2 or TRBV6-3 to TRBJ2-7, with D hard to call. This CDR3 contains 12 residues. The V end was cut by 6 bases, the J end by 5 bases, with 11 bases between. Germline CDR1 reads MNHEY; CDR2 reads SVGEGT. CDR3 DNA: TGTGCCAGCAGCGAGTGGGATCACGAGCAGTACTTC. This translates into CASSEWDHEQYF.

The rearrangement joins TRBV7-2 to TRBJ2-7; TRBD1 matches at 9 bases. CDR1 is SGHTA and CDR2 is FQGNSA in the germline V gene. CDR3 size: 14 residues. V shed 4 bases, J shed 7 bases, and the junction held 8 bases outside the gene matches. The CDR3 DNA is TGTGCCAGCAGCTCGAGGGACAGGGCGCCAGAGCAGTACTTC. Protein product: CASSSRDRAPEQYF.

Note on this clonotype: Compared with germline, one end of the junction differs, possibly owing to a read error. The chain employs TRBV6-6 and TRBJ2-7, with D perhaps matching TRBD2 (6 bases). The CDR3 extends over 14 amino acids. The germline V gene encodes CDR1 MNHNY and CDR2 SVGAGI (reference sequence). As DNA, the CDR3 is TGTGCCAGCAGTGACCCGGGAGTCTCCCACGAGCAGTACTTC. It translates to CASSDPGVSHEQYF.

Turning to this clonotype: This may be a read error, as it is one base from a much larger clone. Without the conserved terminal phenylalanine or tryptophan, this CDR3 likely stems from a read error. This chain uses TRBV7-2 with TRBJ2-5; no clear D. Germline CDR1 and CDR2: SGHTA and FQGNSA. The CDR3 spans 13 residues. V lost 3 bases and J lost 4, with 9 bases in between. CDR3 residues: CASSFALSETQYS. CDR3 sequence (DNA): TGTGCCAGCAGCTTCGCACTATCAGAGACCCAGTACTCC.

The chain carries TRBV7-3 and TRBJ2-1, with 7 bases lining up with TRBD2. The germline V gene has CDR1 SGHTA and CDR2 FQGTGA. This CDR3 comprises 15 residues. Trimming removed 5 bases from V and 1 base from J; junction bases left unmatched: 5. This CDR3 reads CASSAEGGSYNEQFF. The CDR3 region has the DNA TGTGCCAGCAGCGCCGAGGGAGGGTCCTACAATGAGCAGTTCTTC.

V is TRBV28 and J is TRBJ2-1, with 10 bases lining up with TRBD2. The CDR3 extends over 16 amino acids. V shed 5 bases, J shed 8 bases, and the junction held 12 bases outside the gene matches. Germline CDR1 MDHEN, CDR2 SYDVKM. CDR3 in DNA: TGTGCCAGCAGTCGCTGGACTAGCGGCCACTTGGATGAGCAGTTCTTC. Translated, it gives CASSRWTSGHLDEQFF.

Ten or more counts support this clonotype. This chain joins TRBV13 and TRBJ2-5; 8 positions agree with TRBD1. In germline, CDR1 is PRHDT, CDR2 FYEKMQ (reference sequence). V was pared by 8 bases and J by 2 bases, with 10 bases of the junction left unmatched. This CDR3 is 15 amino acids long. CDR3: CASGPPGGSQETQYF. The DNA of the CDR3 is TGTGCCAGCGGTCCCCCAGGGGGCTCACAAGAGACCCAGTACTTC.